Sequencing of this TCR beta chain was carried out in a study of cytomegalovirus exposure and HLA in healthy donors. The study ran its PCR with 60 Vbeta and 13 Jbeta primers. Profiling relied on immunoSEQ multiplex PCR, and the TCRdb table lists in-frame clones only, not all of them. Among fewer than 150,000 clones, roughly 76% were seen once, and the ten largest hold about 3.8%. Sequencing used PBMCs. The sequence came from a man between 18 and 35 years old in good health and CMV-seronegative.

CDR3 nucleotide sequence: TGCAGCGTCGAGGACAGGGACTGGAACACTGAAGCTTTCTTT. Amino acid sequence: CSVEDRDWNTEAFF. The chain uses TRBV29-1 and TRBJ1-1; TRBD1 aligns across 8 bases. Germline CDR1 is SQVTM and CDR2 is ANQGSEA. The V gene end was trimmed by 6 bases and the J gene end by 1 base; junction bases not matched to a gene: 7. This CDR3 contains 14 residues. Supplemented by reference TRBV29-1 and TRBJ1-1, the full variable domain reads SAVISQKPSRDICQRGTSLTIQCQVDSQVTMMFWYRQQPGQSLTLIATANQGSEATYESGFVIDKFPISRPNLTFSTLTVSNMSPEDSSIYLCSVEDRDWNTEAFFGQGTRLTVV.